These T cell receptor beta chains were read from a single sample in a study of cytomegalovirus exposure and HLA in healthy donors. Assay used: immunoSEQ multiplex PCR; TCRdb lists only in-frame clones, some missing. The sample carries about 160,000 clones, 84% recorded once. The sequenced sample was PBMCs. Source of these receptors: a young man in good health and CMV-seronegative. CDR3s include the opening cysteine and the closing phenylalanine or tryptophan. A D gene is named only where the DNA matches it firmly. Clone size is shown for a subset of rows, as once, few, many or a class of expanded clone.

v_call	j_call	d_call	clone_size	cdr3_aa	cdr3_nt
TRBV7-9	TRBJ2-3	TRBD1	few	CASSLGDRSTDTQYF	TGTGCCAGCAGCTTAGGGGACAGGAGCACAGATACGCAGTATTTT
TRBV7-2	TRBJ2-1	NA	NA	CASSLAPSSYNEQFF	TGTGCCAGCAGCTTAGCTCCGAGCTCCTACAATGAGCAGTTCTTC
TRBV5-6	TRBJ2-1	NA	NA	CASSLGRWSRDEQFF	TGTGCCAGCAGCTTGGGGAGGTGGAGTCGGGATGAGCAGTTCTTC
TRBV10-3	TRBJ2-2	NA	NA	CAISVGGANTGELFF	TGTGCCATCAGTGTCGGCGGAGCGAACACCGGGGAGCTGTTTTTT
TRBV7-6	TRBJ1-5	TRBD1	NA	CASSSGQEDNQPQHF	TGTGCCAGCAGCTCGGGACAGGAGGACAATCAGCCCCAGCATTTT
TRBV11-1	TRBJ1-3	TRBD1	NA	CASSSDRGAGNTIYF	TGTGCCAGCAGTTCAGACAGGGGCGCTGGAAACACCATATATTTT
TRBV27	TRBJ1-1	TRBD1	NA	CASSWDRGGNTEAFF	TGTGCCAGCAGTTGGGACAGGGGGGGGAACACTGAAGCTTTCTTT
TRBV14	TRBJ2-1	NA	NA	CASSRSGNEQFF	TGTGCCAGCAGCCGTAGCGGAAATGAGCAGTTCTTC
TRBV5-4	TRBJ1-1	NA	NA	CASSFGEDTEAFF	TGTGCCAGCAGCTTTGGAGAGGACACTGAAGCTTTCTTT
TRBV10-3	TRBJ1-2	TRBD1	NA	CAISGTGQDNYGYTF	TGTGCCATCAGTGGGACAGGACAGGATAACTATGGCTACACCTTC
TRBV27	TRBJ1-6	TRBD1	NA	CASSVRRDRGTTRHDSPLHF	TGTGCCAGCAGCGTTCGGAGGGACAGGGGGACCACCAGGCATGATTCACCCCTCCACTTT
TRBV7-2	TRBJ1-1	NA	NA	CASSPQGRGYGEAFF	TGTGCCAGCAGCCCCCAGGGGAGGGGGTATGGGGAAGCTTTCTTT
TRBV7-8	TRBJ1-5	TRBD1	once	CASSSFGTGGASNQPQHF	TGTGCCAGCAGCTCCTTTGGGACAGGGGGCGCGAGCAATCAGCCCCAGCATTTT
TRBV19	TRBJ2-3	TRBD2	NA	CASSGTTSTDTQYF	TGTGCCAGTAGTGGGACTACTAGCACAGATACGCAGTATTTT
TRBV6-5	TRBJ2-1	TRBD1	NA	CASNPRDRAYNEQFF	TGTGCCAGCAACCCCCGGGACAGGGCCTACAATGAGCAGTTCTTC
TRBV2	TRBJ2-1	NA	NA	CASDFGEYNEQFF	TGTGCCAGCGATTTCGGGGAATACAATGAGCAGTTCTTC
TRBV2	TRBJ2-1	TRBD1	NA	CASMEWTGARGNEQFF	TGTGCCAGCATGGAATGGACAGGGGCTAGGGGGAATGAGCAGTTCTTC
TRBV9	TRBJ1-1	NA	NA	CASSLTEGEAFF	TGTGCCAGCAGCTTAACAGAGGGTGAAGCTTTCTTT
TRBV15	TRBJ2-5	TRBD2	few	CATSGGLAGYQETQYF	TGTGCCACCAGCGGGGGGCTAGCGGGGTACCAAGAGACCCAGTACTTC
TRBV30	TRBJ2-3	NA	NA	CAWMGIGGGSTDTQYF	TGTGCCTGGATGGGGATCGGCGGGGGCTCCACAGATACGCAGTATTTT
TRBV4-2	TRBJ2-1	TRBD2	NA	CASSQDIGLAGEEQFF	TGTGCCAGCAGCCAAGATATCGGACTAGCGGGAGAGGAGCAGTTCTTC
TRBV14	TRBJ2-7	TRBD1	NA	CASSQERQGSYEQYF	TGTGCCAGCAGCCAAGAAAGACAGGGGTCCTACGAGCAGTACTTC
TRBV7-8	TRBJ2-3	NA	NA	CASSLSPRDADTQYF	TGTGCCAGCAGCTTATCCCCGAGGGATGCAGATACGCAGTATTTT
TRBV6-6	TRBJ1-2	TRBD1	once	CASSSDRERRGYTF	TGTGCCAGCAGTTCCGACAGGGAGAGAAGAGGCTACACCTTC
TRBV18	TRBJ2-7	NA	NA	CASSPPGLTGTYEQYF	TGTGCCAGCTCACCACCCGGACTAACCGGGACCTACGAGCAGTACTTC
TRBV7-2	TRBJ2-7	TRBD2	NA	CASSLGGGIEQYF	TGTGCCAGCAGCTTAGGCGGGGGGATCGAGCAGTACTTC
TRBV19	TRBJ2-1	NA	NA	CASSKYKRAYNEQFF	TGTGCCAGTAGTAAATATAAGCGTGCCTACAATGAGCAGTTCTTC
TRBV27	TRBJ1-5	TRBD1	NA	CASSLKRDRNQPQHF	TGTGCCAGCAGTTTGAAGAGGGACAGGAATCAGCCCCAGCATTTT
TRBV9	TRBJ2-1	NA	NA	CASSVGGGWDNEQFF	TGTGCCAGCAGCGTAGGTGGAGGGTGGGACAATGAGCAGTTCTTC
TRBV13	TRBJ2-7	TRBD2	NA	CASSLSGLAGGGEQYF	TGTGCCAGCAGCTTATCAGGACTAGCGGGAGGAGGCGAGCAGTACTTC
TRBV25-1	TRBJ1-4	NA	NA	CASSHTLWRGGANEKLFF	TGTGCCAGCAGTCATACCCTATGGCGGGGGGGGGCTAATGAAAAACTGTTTTTT
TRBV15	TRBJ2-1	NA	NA	CATSRDSPPSSNEQFF	TGTGCCACCAGCAGAGATAGCCCCCCGTCATCCAATGAGCAGTTCTTC
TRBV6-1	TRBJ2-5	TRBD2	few	CASSALAGGRETQYF	TGTGCCAGCAGTGCACTAGCGGGAGGGCGGGAGACCCAGTACTTC
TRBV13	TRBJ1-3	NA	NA	CASSPAGNAGNTIYF	TGTGCCAGCAGCCCAGCGGGGAATGCTGGAAACACCATATATTTT
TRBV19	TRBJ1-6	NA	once	CASSIGRESSYNSPLHF	TGTGCCAGTAGTATAGGGAGGGAGAGCTCCTATAATTCACCCCTCCACTTT
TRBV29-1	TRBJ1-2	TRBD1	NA	CSAPQGAGYTF	TGCAGCGCCCCACAGGGGGCCGGCTACACCTTC
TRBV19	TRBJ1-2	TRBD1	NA	CASTTSTGTYYGYTF	TGTGCCAGTACCACCTCGACAGGGACTTACTATGGCTACACCTTC
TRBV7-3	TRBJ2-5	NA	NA	CASSLTGQHGETQYF	TGTGCCAGCAGCTTAACGGGGCAGCACGGGGAGACCCAGTACTTC
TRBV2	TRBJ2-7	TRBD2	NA	CASRHSPGTSEDEQYF	TGTGCCAGCAGGCACTCCCCCGGGACTAGCGAGGACGAGCAGTACTTC
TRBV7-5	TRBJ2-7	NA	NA	CARSKQAGRHEQYF	TGTGCCAGAAGCAAACAAGCGGGGCGGCACGAGCAGTACTTC
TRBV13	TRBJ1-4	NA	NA	CASSTRQEPNEKLFF	TGTGCCAGCAGCACTCGACAGGAGCCTAATGAAAAACTGTTTTTT
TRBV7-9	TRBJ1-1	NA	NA	CASSLGGSGSKAFF	TGTGCCAGCAGCTTAGGAGGTAGCGGGTCGAAAGCTTTCTTT
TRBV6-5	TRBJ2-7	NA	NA	CASSYSDSTYEQYF	TGTGCCAGCAGTTACAGTGACAGCACCTACGAGCAGTACTTC
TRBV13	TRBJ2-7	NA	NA	CASSLGASYEQYF	TGTGCCAGCAGCTTAGGGGCCTCCTACGAGCAGTACTTC
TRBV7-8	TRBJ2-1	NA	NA	CASSSYVDEQFF	TGTGCCAGCAGCTCCTATGTTGATGAGCAGTTCTTC
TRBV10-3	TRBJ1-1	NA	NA	CATTGNSNTEAFF	TGTGCCACAACAGGGAACTCGAACACTGAAGCTTTCTTT
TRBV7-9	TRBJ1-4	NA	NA	CASSVEGTTNEKLFF	TGTGCCAGCAGCGTAGAGGGGACAACTAATGAAAAACTGTTTTTT
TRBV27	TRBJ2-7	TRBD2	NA	CASTRSGRAYEQYF	TGTGCCAGCACCCGTAGCGGGAGGGCCTACGAGCAGTACTTC